The 10 T cell receptor beta chains given below trace back to one sample, sequenced in a study of blood T cell repertoires in COVID-19. Method: immunoSEQ multiplex PCR; TCRdb's copy keeps in-frame clones and lacks some. Of some 190,000 clones listed, 84% are singletons. Sequencing input: PBMCs or T cells enriched from blood (not recorded which). The receptor set was obtained from a woman in her thirties who had been exposed to COVID-19.

This clone has a single count. The chain's CDR3 is CASSTDQGSNQPQHF. CDR3 in DNA: TGTGCCAGCAGCACTGACCAGGGGAGCAATCAGCCCCAGCATTTT. The chain links TRBV7-2 to TRBJ1-5, with a tentative D call TRBD1 (6 bases). CDR1 is SGHTA and CDR2 is FQGNSA in the germline V gene. CDR3 size: 15 residues. The V end was cut by 5 bases, the J end by 1 base, with 12 bases between.

The CDR3 sequence is CASSYWAAGAFF. The CDR3 DNA is TGTGCCAGCAGTTACTGGGCCGCGGGAGCTTTCTTT. This sequence joins TRBV6-2 or TRBV6-3 and TRBJ1-1; no firm D call. Trimming removed 1 base from V and 10 bases from J, with 10 bases in between. The CDR3 totals 12 residues. Germline loops: CDR1 MNHEY, CDR2 SVGEGT.

V gene TRBV5-5 combines with J gene TRBJ1-1; no firm D call. The CDR3 has 15 residues. Between the trimmed V and J ends, which lost 0 bases and 0 bases, there was a span of 9 bases. Germline values: CDR1 SGHKS, CDR2 YYEKEE (reference sequence). The CDR3 sequence: CASSLVVRVNTEAFF. CDR3 DNA: TGTGCCAGCAGCTTGGTCGTGAGGGTGAACACTGAAGCTTTCTTT.

J is TRBJ1-5 and V is TRBV3-1 (or the pseudogene TRBV3-2); possibly TRBD1 for D (6 bases). Trimming pared 2 bases from V and 6 bases from J, leaving 14 bases between. Per the germline V gene, CDR1 is LGHDT and CDR2 is YNNKEL (reference sequence). The CDR3 spans 15 residues. The CDR3 sequence: CASSQLQGFGQPQHF. Here the CDR3 DNA reads TGTGCCAGCAGCCAATTACAGGGATTCGGTCAGCCCCAGCATTTT.

This chain connects TRBV5-6 to TRBJ2-7; D not certain. V gave up 2 bases and J gave up 0 bases, with 15 bases separating them. The CDR3 spans 16 residues. CDR1 SGHDT and CDR2 YYEEEE come from the germline V gene. The DNA for the CDR3 is TGTGCCAGCAGCTTTCCCACCGTACAGAGCTCCTACGAGCAGTACTTC. This codes for CASSFPTVQSSYEQYF.

This chain connects TRBV4-2 to TRBJ2-7; D may be TRBD1 (6 bases). Trimming left V 0 bases short and J 7 bases short, with 13 bases between. Germline V gene lookup returns CDR1 LGHNA and CDR2 YNFKEQ. This CDR3 region has 14 residues. CDR3 coding DNA: TGTGCCAGCAGCCAAGATAGTGACCAGGGGGAGCAGTACTTC. As protein: CASSQDSDQGEQYF.

This chain joins TRBV30 and TRBJ1-3; a possible D gene is TRBD1 (6 bases). The germline CDR1 and CDR2 sequences are GTSNPN and SVGIG (reference sequence). CDR3 length equals 15 residues. Trimming pared 2 bases from V and 4 bases from J, leaving 15 bases between. CDR3 in amino acids: CAWSTPRGYGNTIYF. CDR3 nucleotides: TGTGCCTGGAGTACCCCCAGGGGATACGGAAACACCATATATTTT.

This chain uses TRBV4-3 with TRBJ2-4; TRBD2 might be the D (5 bases). Deletions cut 1 base from V and 8 bases from J, with 9 bases between. Germline V gives CDR1 LGHNA, CDR2 YSLEER. The CDR3 contains 13 residues. CDR3 loop: CASSQGTGDIQYF. In DNA, the CDR3 is TGCGCCAGCAGCCAAGGGACCGGGGACATTCAGTACTTC.

The V and J genes are TRBV6-5 and TRBJ2-7; TRBD1 matches at 9 bases. Germline loops: CDR1 MNHEY, CDR2 SVGAGI. J lost 3 bases, V lost 5 bases, and 5 bases had no gene match. The length of the CDR3 is 14 residues. The CDR3 spells CASSNRGRGYEQYF. The CDR3 nucleotides read TGTGCCAGCAGTAACAGGGGGCGAGGCTACGAGCAGTACTTC.

V usage is TRBV2 and J usage is TRBJ2-3, with 10 bases that match TRBD2. The CDR3 contains 15 residues. Germline CDR1 reads SNHLY; CDR2 reads FYNNEI. Trimming removed 6 bases from V and 2 bases from J; junction bases left unmatched: 5. CDR3 bases: TGTGCCAGCAGAGCTAGCGGGGGCTTCACAGATACGCAGTATTTT. It translates to CASRASGGFTDTQYF.